The following is a T cell receptor (beta chain) sequence with its context. The antigen is not known. All TRB cDNA libraries came from 5' RACE performed with UMI labels. For each CDR3 protein, TCRdb gives one entry from its re-call of the 5' RACE reads, without DNA. The sample totals about 150,000 distinct CDR3 sequences. The data originate from a study of CXCR3-negative and CXCR3-positive naive CD8 T cells. Overall study findings and caveats: More hydrophobic TRB CDR3s were found in CXCR3-positive naive cells than in CXCR3-negative naive cells. Unlike memory cells, which differed, naive CXCR3-negative and CXCR3-positive cells had similar TRBV-TRBJ usage.

Naive CD8+ T cells displayed a CD45RO-CCR7+CD27+CD95- phenotype. The CDR3 loop spans 15 amino acids. The V gene's germline CDR1 is SQVTM and CDR2 ANQGSEA. This TCR was sampled from a human donor in good health. Some clones in this sample may be carry-over from other donors' samples. V and J are TRBV29-1 and TRBJ2-5; TCRdb designates TRBD1, a call that cannot be tested without DNA. Sequenced input: naive CXCR3+ CD8+ T cells from blood. Noted subset: CD45RO-CCR7+CD27+CD95- naive CD8+ T cells expressing CXCR3 (TNR3+). The CDR3 loop reads CSVEPTDRGGRDQYF.